This T cell receptor (beta chain) was sequenced during a study of T cells in localized non-small cell lung cancer. The length of the CDR3 is 16 residues. Germline assignment: CDR1 SGHNT and CDR2 YENEEA. Unmatched junction bases numbered 8, after V lost 3 bases and J lost 5 bases. Generated by immunoSEQ multiplex PCR, the TCRdb table keeps only in-frame clones and is missing some. The sample has roughly 1,900 clones; 25% to 30% are singletons. This clone occurred a few times. Antigen specificity is unknown. The study's findings and limits: Adjacent uninvolved lung had the highest clonality, suggesting focused antigen responses. Appearing in adjacent lung were a median approximately 57 of the top 100 tumor clones.

The sample here was lung tumor tissue, taken before any cancer treatment. The receptor was derived from a woman aged 35 to 75 with stage I lung adenocarcinoma. The chain couples TRBV11-3 to TRBJ2-1; 9 bases are a match to TRBD2. The CDR3 nucleotides are TGTGCCAGCAGCTTGATAATGGGACTAGCTCACAATGAGCAGTTCTTC. Its protein product is CASSLIMGLAHNEQFF.